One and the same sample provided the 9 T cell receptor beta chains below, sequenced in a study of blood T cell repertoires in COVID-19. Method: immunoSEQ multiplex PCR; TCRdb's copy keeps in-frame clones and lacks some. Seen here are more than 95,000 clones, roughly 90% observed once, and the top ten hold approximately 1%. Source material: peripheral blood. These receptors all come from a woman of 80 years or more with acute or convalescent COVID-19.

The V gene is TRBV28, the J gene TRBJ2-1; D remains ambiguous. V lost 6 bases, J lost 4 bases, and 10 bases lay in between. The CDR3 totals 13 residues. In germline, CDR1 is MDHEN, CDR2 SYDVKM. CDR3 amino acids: CASSPPGYNEQFF. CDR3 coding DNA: TGTGCCAGCAGCCCCCCAGGATACAATGAGCAGTTCTTC.

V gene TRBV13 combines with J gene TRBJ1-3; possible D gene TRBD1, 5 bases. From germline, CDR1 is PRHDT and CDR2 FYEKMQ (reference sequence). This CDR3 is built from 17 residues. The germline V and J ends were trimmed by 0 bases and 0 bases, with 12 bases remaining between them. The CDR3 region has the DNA TGTGCCAGCAGCTTAGGACCCGGCGGGGCCTCTGGAAACACCATATATTTT. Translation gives CASSLGPGGASGNTIYF.

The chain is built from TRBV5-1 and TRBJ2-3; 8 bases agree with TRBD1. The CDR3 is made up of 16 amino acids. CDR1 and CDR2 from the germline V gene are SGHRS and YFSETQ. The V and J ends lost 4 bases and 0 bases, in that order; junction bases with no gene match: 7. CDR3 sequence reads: CASSGGTGGSTDTQYF. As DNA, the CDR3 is TGCGCCAGCAGCGGCGGGACAGGCGGTAGCACAGATACGCAGTATTTT.

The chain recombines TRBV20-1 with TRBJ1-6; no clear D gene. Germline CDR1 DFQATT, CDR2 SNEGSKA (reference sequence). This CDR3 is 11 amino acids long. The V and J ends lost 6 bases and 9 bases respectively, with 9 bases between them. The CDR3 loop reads CSALRGSPLHF. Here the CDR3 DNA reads TGCAGTGCACTGCGGGGTTCACCCCTCCACTTT.

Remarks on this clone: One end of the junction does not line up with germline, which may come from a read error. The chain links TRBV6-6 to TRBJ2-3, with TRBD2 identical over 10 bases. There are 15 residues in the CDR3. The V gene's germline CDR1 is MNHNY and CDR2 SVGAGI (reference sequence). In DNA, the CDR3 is TGTGCCAGCAGACAGAGCGGGGGGGCCACAAATACGCAGTATTTT. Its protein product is CASRQSGGATNTQYF.

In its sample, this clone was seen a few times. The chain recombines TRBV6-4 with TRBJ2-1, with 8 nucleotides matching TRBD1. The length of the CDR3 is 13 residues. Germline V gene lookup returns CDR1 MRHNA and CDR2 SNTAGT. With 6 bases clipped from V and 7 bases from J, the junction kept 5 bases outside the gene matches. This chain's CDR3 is CASSQQGVNEQFF. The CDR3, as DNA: TGTGCCAGCAGCCAACAGGGGGTGAATGAGCAGTTCTTC.

The CDR3 here is CASRPGQGLETQYF. CDR3 coding DNA: TGTGCCAGTCGACCGGGACAGGGGTTGGAGACCCAGTACTTC. J is TRBJ2-5 and V is TRBV18; TRBD1 matches 10 bases. Losses at the gene ends were 9 bases for V and 5 bases for J; bases not matched to a gene: 9. The CDR3 has 14 residues. Germline values: CDR1 KGHSH, CDR2 LQKENI. The variable domain in full, completed from reference TRBV18 and TRBJ2-5, reads NAGVMQNPRHLVRRRGQEARLRCSPMKGHSHVYWYRQLPEEGLKFMVYLQKENIIDESGMPKERFSAEFPKEGPSILRIQQVVRGDSAAYFCASRPGQGLETQYFGPGTRLLVL.

In DNA, the CDR3 is TGTGCCAGCAGTTCCAGCTCCTATAATTCACCCCTCCACTTT. Translating gives CASSSSSYNSPLHF. The chain uses TRBV6-2 or TRBV6-3 and TRBJ1-6; D remains unclear. The CDR3 sequence is 14 residues long. Trimming pared 4 bases from V and 0 bases from J, leaving 4 bases between. CDR1 and CDR2 from the germline V gene are MNHEY and SVGEGT.

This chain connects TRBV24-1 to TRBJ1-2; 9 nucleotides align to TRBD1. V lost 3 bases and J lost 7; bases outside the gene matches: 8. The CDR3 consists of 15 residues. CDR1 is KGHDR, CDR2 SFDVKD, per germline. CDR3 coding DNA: TGTGCCACCAGTGATCCGGGACAGGGATTGACTGGCTACACCTTC. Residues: CATSDPGQGLTGYTF.